This TCR beta chain emerged from a study of identical twins (dated by TCRdb to the mid-2010s). Study-level background: To test whether fetal clonotypes persist, the study used deep sequencing on TCR alpha and beta repertoires from monozygotic twins, unrelated adults of various ages, and cord blood. To rule out contamination, the twin experiments were replicated at different times with different library preparation protocols. What the study reported, not specific to this receptor: Zero-insertion analyses could be partly confounded by invariant T cells such as MAIT and iNKT, though diverse VJ usage argued against such confounding for most clonotypes. Abundant cord blood beta clonotypes carried fewer insertions; young adult naive repertoires showed a weaker similar trend, while memory repertoires showed none. Compared with coincidental sharing between unrelated individuals, out-of-frame TCR alpha sequences shared between twins showed an excess of sequences with low generation probability. The excess sharing between twins in beta out-of-frame sequences was weaker because fewer shared sequences reduced the signal-to-noise ratio. Out-of-frame TCR alpha sharing in monozygotic twins was systematically underestimated by recombination models, whereas sharing between unrelated individuals was in agreement with the recombination models. Because the same donors could not be followed over many years, the conclusions relied on cross-sectional statistical analysis.

All donors were healthy Caucasians. The library was obtained by 5' RACE. The sample was run on an Illumina HiSeq 2000. A universal primer binding site was added through template switching, and the final cDNA carried a unique molecular identifier so that TCR cDNA molecules could be counted accurately. Specific primers in the conserved constant-segment region were used to synthesize first-strand cDNA for the TCR alpha and beta chains. To control for contamination, every cDNA library carried two barcodes: a SMART-Mk sample barcode plus Illumina barcodes. TruSeq adapter sequences along with Illumina sample barcodes were introduced in two successive PCR steps. The TCR alpha and beta cDNA libraries were sequenced on the Illumina HiSeq platform using custom primers. Regarding the original processing steps: MiGEC processed the raw reads to extract unique molecular identifiers, while MiXCR was used to determine the CDR3 positions. Recombination models were inferred per individual with the repgenHMM and IGoR tools using an EM algorithm. The analysis of shared clonotypes was done with the tcR package in R, with sharing normalized by the product of cloneset sizes. To study raw recombination free of thymic and clonal selection effects, out-of-frame nonproductive sequences were analyzed. In TCRdb, the public reads were trimmed at Q25 with fastp and aligned with MiXCR, with productive beta chains retained. Entries that share a CDR3 protein sequence are merged under the most common genes and DNA. The V and J calls come from TCRdb's annotation, not from the publication. A total of 1.5 million to 2 million distinct CDR3 sequences appear in this sample, roughly 35% of them only once. Of the sample, about 0.27% is held by the ten largest clones.

The germline V gene supplies CDR1 MNHEY and CDR2 SVGAGI. Its CDR3 holds 15 amino acids, cysteine through phenylalanine. Just CDR3 DNA is preserved here, 45 bases in frame from base 1. Trimming costs V 1 base and J 2 bases, and their ends lie 12 bases apart. A word on this clonotype: Its antigen is unknown. Base qualities are not recorded, but no much larger clone differs from it by a single base.

Sequencing used cord blood. This sequence uses TRBV6-5 and TRBJ2-7; perhaps TRBD2 is the D gene, with 6 bases matching. This receptor was taken from a newborn girl in good health. The CDR3 reads CASSYLVREAYEQYF. At the DNA level, the sequence is TGTGCCAGCAGTTACTTGGTAAGGGAGGCCTACGAGCAGTACTTC.